These 5 T cell receptor beta chains originate from one sample sequenced in a study of identical twins. TCRdb reanalysed the 5' RACE reads using MiXCR and keeps one entry per CDR3 protein. The data hold a few hundred thousand distinct CDR3 sequences, with about 13% observed a single time. The same data also went into a second study, on yellow fever vaccine responses in identical twins.

The material sequenced was CD4+ T cells sorted from blood. All receptors derive from a woman under 30 in good health.

The rearrangement links TRBV5-6 to TRBJ2-3; D uncertain. Trimming removed 2 bases from V and 0 bases from J, with 10 bases in between. Germline V gives CDR1 SGHDT, CDR2 YYEEEE. The length of the CDR3 is 15 residues. CDR3 in amino acids: CASSLDLTSTDTQYF. The CDR3 DNA sequence: TGTGCCAGCAGCTTAGACCTCACTAGCACAGATACGCAGTATTTT.

This clonotype was picked up a small number of times. This rearrangement joins TRBV6-2 or TRBV6-3 to TRBJ2-2; possibly TRBD1 for D (6 bases). Per the germline V gene, CDR1 is MNHEY and CDR2 is SVGEGT. The CDR3 sequence is 12 residues long. Trimming removed 5 bases from V and 8 bases from J, with 9 bases in between. The CDR3 loop reads CASSRQGGELFF. CDR3 DNA sequence: TGTGCCAGCAGTAGGCAGGGGGGGGAGCTGTTTTTT.

This clonotype was observed a handful of times. The chain carries TRBV7-2 and TRBJ2-5; 12 nucleotides align to TRBD2. V lost 5 bases to trimming and J lost 2 bases; unmatched junction nucleotides: 6. Germline loops: CDR1 SGHTA, CDR2 FQGNSA. The CDR3 covers 16 residues. CDR3 nucleotide sequence: TGTGCCAGCAGCCTGACTAGCGGGAGCCTTCAAGAGACCCAGTACTTC. It specifies CASSLTSGSLQETQYF.

A few counts support this clonotype. The rearrangement joins TRBV7-2 to TRBJ2-1; D may be TRBD2 (5 bases). The germline V gene encodes CDR1 SGHTA and CDR2 FQGNSA. This CDR3 is built from 13 residues. Trimming left V 3 bases short and J 8 bases short, with 11 bases between. CDR3 sequence: CASSFNGIYEQFF. The CDR3 nucleotides read TGTGCCAGCAGCTTTAACGGGATATATGAGCAGTTCTTC.

This clonotype was detected only once. The rearrangement joins TRBV6-1 to TRBJ2-2; 7 bases map to TRBD2. V lost 1 base to trimming and J lost 6 bases; unmatched junction nucleotides: 8. The CDR3 runs to 16 residues. Per germline, CDR1 MNHNS and CDR2 SASEGT. The CDR3 region has the DNA TGTGCCAGCAGTGAAGGGGGAGGGTTGTTCGCCGGGGAGCTGTTTTTT. This gives the protein CASSEGGGLFAGELFF.